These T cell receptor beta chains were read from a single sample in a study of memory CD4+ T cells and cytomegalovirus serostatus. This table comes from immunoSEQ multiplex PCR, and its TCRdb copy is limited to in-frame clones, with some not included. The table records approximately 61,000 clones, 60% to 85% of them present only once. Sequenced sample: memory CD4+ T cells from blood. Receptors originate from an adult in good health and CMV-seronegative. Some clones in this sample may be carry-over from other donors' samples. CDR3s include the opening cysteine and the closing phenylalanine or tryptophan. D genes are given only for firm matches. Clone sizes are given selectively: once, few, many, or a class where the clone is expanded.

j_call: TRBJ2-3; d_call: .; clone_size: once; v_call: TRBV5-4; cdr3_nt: TGTGCCAGCAGCTTAAGGGGACATGGCACAGATACGCAGTATTTT; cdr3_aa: CASSLRGHGTDTQYF
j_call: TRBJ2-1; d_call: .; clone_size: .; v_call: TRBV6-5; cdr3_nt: TGTGCCAGCAGTCGGGGTCGTAGGAATGAGCAGTTCTTC; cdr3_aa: CASSRGRRNEQFF
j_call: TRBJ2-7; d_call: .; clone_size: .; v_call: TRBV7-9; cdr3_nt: TGTGCCAGCAGCTTAGGGTACAGTACCTACGAGCAGTACTTC; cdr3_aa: CASSLGYSTYEQYF
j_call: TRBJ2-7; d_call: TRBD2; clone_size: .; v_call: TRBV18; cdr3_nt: TGTGCCAGCTCACCATCCCTGACTAGCGGGTACGAGCAGTACTTC; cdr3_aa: CASSPSLTSGYEQYF
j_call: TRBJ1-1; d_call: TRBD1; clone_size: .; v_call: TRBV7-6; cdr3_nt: TGTGCCAGCAGCTTAGAGGGGGCGGGGACTGAAGCTTTCTTT; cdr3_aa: CASSLEGAGTEAFF
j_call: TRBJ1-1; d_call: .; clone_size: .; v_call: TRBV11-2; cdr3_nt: TGTGCCAGCAGCTCCATAGATTGGGGGTTACGGGGGAGGAACACTGAAGCTTTCTTT; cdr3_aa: CASSSIDWGLRGRNTEAFF
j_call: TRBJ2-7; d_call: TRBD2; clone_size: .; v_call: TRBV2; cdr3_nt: TGTGCCGGCAGTGCGGGCGGGGGTGGCGAGCAGTACTTC; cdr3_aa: CAGSAGGGGEQYF
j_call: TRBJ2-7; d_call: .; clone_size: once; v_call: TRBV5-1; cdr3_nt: TGCGCCAGCAGCCCGTCGGGGGTATCCGAGCAGTACTTC; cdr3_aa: CASSPSGVSEQYF
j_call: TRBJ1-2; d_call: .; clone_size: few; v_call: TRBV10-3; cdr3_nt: TGTGCCATCAGCCCCATGGCTGGGGCCTATGGCTACACCTTC; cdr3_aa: CAISPMAGAYGYTF
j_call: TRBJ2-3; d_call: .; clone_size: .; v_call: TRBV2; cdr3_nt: TGTGCCAGCAGTGTTGAGGGCAGGGGTTCAGATACGCAGTATTTT; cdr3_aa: CASSVEGRGSDTQYF
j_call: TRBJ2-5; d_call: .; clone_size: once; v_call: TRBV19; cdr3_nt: TGTGCCAGTAGTATAGGTCACCCAAGGGTGACCCAGTACTTC; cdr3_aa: CASSIGHPRVTQYF
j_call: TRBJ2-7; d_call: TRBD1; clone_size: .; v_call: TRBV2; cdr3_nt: TGTGCCAGCAGCCGGGACAGGTCTTACGAGCAGTACTTC; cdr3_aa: CASSRDRSYEQYF
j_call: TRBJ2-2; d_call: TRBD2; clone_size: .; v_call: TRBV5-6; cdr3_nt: TGTGCCAGCAGCTTACTAGCGGGAGGTAGCGCCGGGGAGCTGTTTTTT; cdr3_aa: CASSLLAGGSAGELFF
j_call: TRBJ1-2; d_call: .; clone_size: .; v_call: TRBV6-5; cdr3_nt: TGTGCCAGCAGTTACTCGATCTGGGGGGGCGGCTACACCTTC; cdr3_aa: CASSYSIWGGGYTF
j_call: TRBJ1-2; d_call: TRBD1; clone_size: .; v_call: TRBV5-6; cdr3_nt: TGTGCCAGCAGCGGACGGGGGACAGGGGATAACTATGGCTACACCTTC; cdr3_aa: CASSGRGTGDNYGYTF
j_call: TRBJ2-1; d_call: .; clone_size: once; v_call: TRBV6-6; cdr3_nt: TGTGCCAGCAGTTATGGGCCTCCCTCCTACAATGAGCAGTTCTTC; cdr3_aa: CASSYGPPSYNEQFF
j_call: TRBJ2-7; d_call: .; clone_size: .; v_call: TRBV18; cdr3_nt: TGTGCCAGCCAATTCGACAGGCCCTACGAGCAGTACTTC; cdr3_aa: CASQFDRPYEQYF
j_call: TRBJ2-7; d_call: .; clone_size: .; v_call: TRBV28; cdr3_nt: TGTGCCAGCATGGTAAGCACAACCGCCTACGAGCAGTACTTC; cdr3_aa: CASMVSTTAYEQYF
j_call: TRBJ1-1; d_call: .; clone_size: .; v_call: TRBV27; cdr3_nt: TGTGCCAGCAGTCCAGACCGTATGGACACTGAAGCTTTCTTT; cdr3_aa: CASSPDRMDTEAFF
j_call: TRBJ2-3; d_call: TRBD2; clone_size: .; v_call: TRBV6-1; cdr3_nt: TGTGCCAGCAGTGAAAGGGTAGCGGGAGGGCCGGATACGCAGTATTTT; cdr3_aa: CASSERVAGGPDTQYF
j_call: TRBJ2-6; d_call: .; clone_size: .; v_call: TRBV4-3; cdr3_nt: TGCGCCAGCAGCCAAGTCGGACCCTCTGGGGCCAACGTCCTGACTTTC; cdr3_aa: CASSQVGPSGANVLTF
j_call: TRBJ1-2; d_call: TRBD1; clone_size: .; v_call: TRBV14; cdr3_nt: TGTGCCAGCAGCCTTAGGGCCGGACAGGGCTGGGGCTACACCTTC; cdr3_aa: CASSLRAGQGWGYTF
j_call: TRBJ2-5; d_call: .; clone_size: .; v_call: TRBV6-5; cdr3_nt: TGTGCCAGCGCTAAAGTACCGAGAGAGACCCAGTACTTC; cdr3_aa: CASAKVPRETQYF
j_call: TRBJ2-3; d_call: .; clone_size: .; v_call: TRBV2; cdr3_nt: TGTGCCAGCATGGAACAACATACGCAGTATTTT; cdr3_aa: CASMEQHTQYF
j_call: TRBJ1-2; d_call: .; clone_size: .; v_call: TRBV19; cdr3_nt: TGTGCCAGTAGACATGGGGGATACTATGGCTACACCTTC; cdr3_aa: CASRHGGYYGYTF
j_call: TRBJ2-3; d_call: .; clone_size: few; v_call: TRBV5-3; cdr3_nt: TGTGCCAGAGCGCCGACTAGTTCGGCGGGGACAGATACGCAGTATTTT; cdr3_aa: CARAPTSSAGTDTQYF
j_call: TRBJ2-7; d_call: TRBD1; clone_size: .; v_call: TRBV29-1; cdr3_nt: TGCAGCGTTGACGGGACAGGGGACGAGCAGTACTTC; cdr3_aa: CSVDGTGDEQYF
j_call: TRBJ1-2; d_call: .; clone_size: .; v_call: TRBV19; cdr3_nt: TGTGCCAGTAGTATAGATGGCCGAATCTATGGCTACACCTTC; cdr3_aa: CASSIDGRIYGYTF
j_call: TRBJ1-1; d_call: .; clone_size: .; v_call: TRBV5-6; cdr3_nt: TGTGCCAGCAGCTTGGGAAGGTTCATGAACACTGAAGCTTTCTTT; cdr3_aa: CASSLGRFMNTEAFF
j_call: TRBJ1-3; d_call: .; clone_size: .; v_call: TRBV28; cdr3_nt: TGTGCCAGCAGTCCCCTGCGGCAAAACAGGGCGGACACCATATATTTT; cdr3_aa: CASSPLRQNRADTIYF
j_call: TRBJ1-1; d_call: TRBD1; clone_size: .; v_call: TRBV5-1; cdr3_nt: TGCGCCAGCAGCACGACACCCACAGGGGGGAATGAAGCTTTCTTT; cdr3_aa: CASSTTPTGGNEAFF
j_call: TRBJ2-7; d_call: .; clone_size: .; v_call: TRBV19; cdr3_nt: TGTGCCACCAAGGGGGGGGACGGGACCTCCTACGAGCAGTACTTC; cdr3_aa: CATKGGDGTSYEQYF
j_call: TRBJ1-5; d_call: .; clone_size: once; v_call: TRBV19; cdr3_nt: TGTGCCAGTAGTATTGGGTTCCGGGCCAAGTATAGCAATCAGCCCCAGCATTTT; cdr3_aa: CASSIGFRAKYSNQPQHF
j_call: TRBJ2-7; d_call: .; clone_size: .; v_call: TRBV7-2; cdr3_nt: TGTGCCAGCAGCTTAGGGGGGTCAGCCTACGAGCAGTACTTC; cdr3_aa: CASSLGGSAYEQYF
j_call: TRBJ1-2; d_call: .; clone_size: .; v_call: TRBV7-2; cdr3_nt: TGTGCCAGCAGCCCAGAACCGGACTATGGCTACACCTTC; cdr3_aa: CASSPEPDYGYTF
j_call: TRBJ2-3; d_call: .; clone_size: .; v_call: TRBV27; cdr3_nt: TGTGCCAGCAGGCTCCTGGGGGAAGATACGCAGTATTTT; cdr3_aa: CASRLLGEDTQYF
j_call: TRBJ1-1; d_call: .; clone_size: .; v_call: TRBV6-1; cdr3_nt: TGTGCCAGCAGTGAAGCTTTCCACACTGAAGCTTTCTTT; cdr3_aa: CASSEAFHTEAFF
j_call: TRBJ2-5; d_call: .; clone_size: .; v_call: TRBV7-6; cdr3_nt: TGTGCCAGCAGCTGGACCGAGACCCAGTACTTC; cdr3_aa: CASSWTETQYF
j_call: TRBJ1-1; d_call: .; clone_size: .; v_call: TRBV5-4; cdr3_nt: TGTGCCAGCAGCCCCCAGGGACGAGGGATCGAAGCTTTCTTT; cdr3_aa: CASSPQGRGIEAFF
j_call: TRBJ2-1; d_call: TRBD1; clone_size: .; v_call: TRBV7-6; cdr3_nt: TGTGCCAGCAGCGCAGGGACAGGGGGCGCGCTTAGGCAGTTCTTC; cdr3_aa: CASSAGTGGALRQFF
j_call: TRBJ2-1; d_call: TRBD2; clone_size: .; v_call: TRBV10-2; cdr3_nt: TGCGCCAGCAGACCGGAATCAGGACTAGCGGGTTTCATAAAGGGGGATAATGAGCAGTTCTTC; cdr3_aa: CASRPESGLAGFIKGDNEQFF
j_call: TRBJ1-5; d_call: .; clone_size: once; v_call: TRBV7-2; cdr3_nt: TGTGCCAGCAGCCCGACAGAGTATCAGCCCCAGCATTTT; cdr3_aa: CASSPTEYQPQHF
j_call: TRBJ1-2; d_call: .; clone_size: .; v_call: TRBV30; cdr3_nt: TGTGCCTGGAACATGGGAGGCTATGGCTACACCTTC; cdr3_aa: CAWNMGGYGYTF